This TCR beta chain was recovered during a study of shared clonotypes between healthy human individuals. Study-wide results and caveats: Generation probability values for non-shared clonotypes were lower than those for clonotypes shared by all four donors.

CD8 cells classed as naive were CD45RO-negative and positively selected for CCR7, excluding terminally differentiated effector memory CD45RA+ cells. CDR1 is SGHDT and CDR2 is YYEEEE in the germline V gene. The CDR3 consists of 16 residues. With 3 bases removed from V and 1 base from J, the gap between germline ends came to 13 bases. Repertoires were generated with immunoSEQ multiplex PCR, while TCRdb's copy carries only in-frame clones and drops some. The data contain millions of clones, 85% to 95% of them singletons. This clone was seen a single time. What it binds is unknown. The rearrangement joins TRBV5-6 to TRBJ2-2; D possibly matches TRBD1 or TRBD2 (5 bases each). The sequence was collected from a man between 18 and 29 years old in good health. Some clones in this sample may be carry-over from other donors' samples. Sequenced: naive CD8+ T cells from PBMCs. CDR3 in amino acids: CASSWTGTENTGELFF. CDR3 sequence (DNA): TGTGCCAGCAGCTGGACGGGGACCGAGAACACCGGGGAGCTGTTTTTT.